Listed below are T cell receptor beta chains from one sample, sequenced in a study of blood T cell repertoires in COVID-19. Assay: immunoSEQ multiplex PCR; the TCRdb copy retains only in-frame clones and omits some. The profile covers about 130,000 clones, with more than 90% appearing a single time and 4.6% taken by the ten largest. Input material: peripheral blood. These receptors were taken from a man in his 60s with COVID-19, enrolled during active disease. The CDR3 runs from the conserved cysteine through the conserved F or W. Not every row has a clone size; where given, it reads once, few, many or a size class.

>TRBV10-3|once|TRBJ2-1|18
CAISGRETGGRTYNEQFF
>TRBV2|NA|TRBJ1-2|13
CASPLGANYGYTF
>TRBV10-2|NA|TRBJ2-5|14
CASSEIGVGETQYF
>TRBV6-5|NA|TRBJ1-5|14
CASSSQGGNQPQHF
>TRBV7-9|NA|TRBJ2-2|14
CASSEGTATGELFF
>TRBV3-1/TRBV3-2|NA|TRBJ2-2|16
CASSERRGVNTGELFF
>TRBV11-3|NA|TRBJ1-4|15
CASSLGRGTDEKLFF
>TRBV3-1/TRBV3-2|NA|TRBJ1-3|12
CASSQGSTTIYF
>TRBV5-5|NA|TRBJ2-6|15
CASSKTVSGANVLTF
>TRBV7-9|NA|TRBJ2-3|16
CASRPSGRAGTDTQYF
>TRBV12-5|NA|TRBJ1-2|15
CASGSQGRNGYGYTF
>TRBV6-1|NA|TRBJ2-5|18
CASSDRGVWGGRKETQYF
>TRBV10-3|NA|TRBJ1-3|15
CAISEGQVGGNTIYF
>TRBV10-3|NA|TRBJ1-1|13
CAISGLPTGDAFF
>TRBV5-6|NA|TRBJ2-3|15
CASSSGQGFSDTQYF
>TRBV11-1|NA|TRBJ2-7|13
CASSLSQNYEQYF
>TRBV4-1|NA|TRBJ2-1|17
CASSQGLARSSYNEQFF
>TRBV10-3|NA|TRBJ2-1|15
CAISAPQGDHAEQFF
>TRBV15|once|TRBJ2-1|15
CATSREGASGNEQFF
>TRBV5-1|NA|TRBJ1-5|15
CASSFGQGANQPQHF
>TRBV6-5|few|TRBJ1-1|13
CASSWGQNTEAFF
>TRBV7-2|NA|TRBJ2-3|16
CASSLGFIAGTDTQYF
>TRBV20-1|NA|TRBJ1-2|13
CSASSGTGKGYTF
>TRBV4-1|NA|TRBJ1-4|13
CASSQGAREKLFF